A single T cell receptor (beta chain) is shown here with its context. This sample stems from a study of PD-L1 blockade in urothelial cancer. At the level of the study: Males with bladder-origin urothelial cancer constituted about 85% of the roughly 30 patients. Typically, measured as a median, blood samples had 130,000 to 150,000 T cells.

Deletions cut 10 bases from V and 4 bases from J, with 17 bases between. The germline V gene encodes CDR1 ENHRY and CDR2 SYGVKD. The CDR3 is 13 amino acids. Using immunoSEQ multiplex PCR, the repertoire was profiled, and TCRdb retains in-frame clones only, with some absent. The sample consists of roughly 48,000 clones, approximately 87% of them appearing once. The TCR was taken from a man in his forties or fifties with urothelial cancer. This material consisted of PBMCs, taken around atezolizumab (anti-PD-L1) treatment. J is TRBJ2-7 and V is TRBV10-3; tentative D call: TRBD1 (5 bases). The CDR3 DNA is TGTGCCACGGGCCGGCAGGGTGGGTACGAGCAGTACTTC. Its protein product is CATGRQGGYEQYF.